The 28 T cell receptor beta chains in this list originate from one sample, sequenced in a study of identical twins. TCRdb re-called the 5' RACE reads with MiXCR, one entry per CDR3 protein. Of some 690,000 distinct CDR3 sequences detected, about 20% appear once; the ten largest clones hold about 4.5%. These data also featured in a second study, about T cells expressing NK-cell markers.

Material: PBMCs. The receptors derive from a woman aged 18-29 years in good health.

This clonotype has ten or more counts. The gene calls are TRBV4-1 and TRBJ2-2; D unclear. Germline V gives CDR1 MGHRA, CDR2 YSYEKL. V lost 1 base to trimming and J lost 1 base, with 10 bases between them. The CDR3 extends over 16 amino acids. DNA for the CDR3: TGCGCCAGCAGCCAAGTCTTGGGCCTGAACACCGGGGAGCTGTTTTTT. The encoded protein is CASSQVLGLNTGELFF.

This clonotype was counted only a few times. The J gene is TRBJ2-1, the V gene TRBV20-1; the D is unclear. Trimming took 4 bases from V and 9 from J, leaving 13 bases between them. Germline CDR1 DFQATT, CDR2 SNEGSKA (reference sequence). There are 12 residues in the CDR3. The DNA of the CDR3 is TGCAGTGCTACCTACCAATTGGGTGAGCAGTTCTTC. Encoded protein: CSATYQLGEQFF.

This clonotype was seen only a few times. CDR3: CAISEGRGSYGYTF. As DNA, the CDR3 is TGTGCCATCAGTGAGGGCAGGGGAAGCTATGGCTACACCTTC. This sequence joins TRBV10-3 and TRBJ1-2; TRBD1 might be the D (6 bases). The CDR3 is made up of 14 amino acids. V lost 2 bases to trimming and J lost 4 bases, with 11 bases between them. Germline V gene sequence: CDR1 ENHRY, CDR2 SYGVKD.

The J gene is TRBJ2-7, the V gene TRBV27, with a possible D match to TRBD1 (6 bases). The V end was cut by 7 bases, the J end by 2 bases, with 15 bases between. The CDR3 runs 14 residues. Germline values: CDR1 MNHEY, CDR2 SMNVEV (reference sequence). For the CDR3, the DNA is TGTGCCAGCAACAGGGACGGGGAGACCTACGAGCAGTACTTC. Amino acid sequence: CASNRDGETYEQYF.

This clonotype was observed at least ten times. The chain links TRBV5-1 to TRBJ2-1; 11 bases are shared with TRBD1. The V gene end was trimmed by 4 bases and the J gene end by 7 bases; junction bases not matched to a gene: 7. Germline V lookup: CDR1 SGHRS, CDR2 YFSETQ. This CDR3 is built from 15 residues. The CDR3 here is CASSRGQGARNEQFF. As DNA, the CDR3 is TGCGCCAGCAGCCGCGGACAGGGGGCTAGGAATGAGCAGTTCTTC.

This clonotype was counted only a few times. The CDR3 reads CASSLRSPQAGGITDTQYF. CDR3 sequence (DNA): TGTGCCAGCAGTTTGAGGTCCCCCCAAGCGGGGGGCATCACAGATACGCAGTATTTT. This chain links TRBV12-3 or TRBV12-4 with TRBJ2-3, with 9 positions matching TRBD2. J lost 2 bases, V lost 3 bases, and 15 bases had no gene match. This CDR3 region has 19 residues.

This clonotype has a handful of counts. Here the CDR3 reads CASSAVNDSPLHF. The CDR3 DNA reads TGTGCCAGCAGCGCCGTGAACGATTCACCCCTCCACTTT. The genes are TRBV9 and TRBJ1-6, with D unresolved. The CDR3 runs to 13 residues. V was clipped by 3 bases and J by 8 bases, with 9 bases between them. Germline assignment: CDR1 SGDLS and CDR2 YYNGEE.

This clonotype came up a few times. The genes are TRBV10-3 and TRBJ1-4; D remains ambiguous. Germline V lookup: CDR1 ENHRY, CDR2 SYGVKD. The CDR3 consists of 15 residues. V lost 0 bases to trimming and J lost 7 bases, with 12 bases between them. CDR3 bases: TGTGCCATCAGTGAGTCCCACCTCCGGGGTGAAAAACTGTTTTTT. Translation gives CAISESHLRGEKLFF.

This clonotype was seen only a few times. The chain couples TRBV7-2 to TRBJ1-1; weak D call: TRBD1 (5 bases). Trimming stripped 3 bases from V and 6 bases from J, with 17 bases between. Germline V gene sequence: CDR1 SGHTA, CDR2 FQGNSA. This CDR3 has 15 residues. The CDR3: CASSFTPGSIAEAFF. For the CDR3, the DNA is TGTGCCAGCAGCTTTACGCCAGGGAGTATCGCTGAAGCTTTCTTT.

The V call is TRBV28, the J call TRBJ2-7; D is unresolved. CDR3 length: 14 residues. CDR1 and CDR2 (germline): MDHEN, SYDVKM. V was clipped by 2 bases and J by 2 bases, with 10 bases between them. The CDR3 loop reads CASSLLRRPYEQYF. CDR3 DNA: TGTGCCAGCAGTTTACTCCGCCGCCCCTACGAGCAGTACTTC.

The genes are TRBV20-1 and TRBJ2-1, with unresolved D. Germline V lookup: CDR1 DFQATT, CDR2 SNEGSKA (reference sequence). Trimming removed 2 bases from V and 2 bases from J, with 7 bases in between. CDR3 size: 13 residues. The CDR3: CSARLVPYNEQFF. The DNA of the CDR3 is TGCAGTGCTAGACTAGTACCCTACAATGAGCAGTTCTTC.

This clonotype was counted only a few times. The chain is built from TRBV12-3 or TRBV12-4 and TRBJ1-6; no firm D call. The CDR3 sequence is 14 residues long. V lost 3 bases, J lost 8 bases, and 11 bases lay in between. Written as DNA, the CDR3 is TGTGCCAGCAGTTTCCCCCCCTGGGATTCACCCCTCCACTTT. It encodes CASSFPPWDSPLHF.

This clonotype was recorded many times. The J gene is TRBJ2-7, the V gene TRBV20-1; 9 nucleotides match TRBD2. Per the germline V gene, CDR1 is DFQATT and CDR2 is SNEGSKA (reference sequence). J was trimmed by 5 bases and V by 6 bases; bases with no gene match: 11. The CDR3 extends over 14 amino acids. This CDR3 reads CSAVAGEKAHEQYF. In DNA, the CDR3 is TGCAGTGCCGTAGCGGGAGAAAAAGCTCACGAGCAGTACTTC.

The chain joins TRBV7-9 to TRBJ2-7; a possible D gene is TRBD2 (6 bases). The CDR3 has 13 amino acids. The germline CDR1 and CDR2 sequences are SEHNR and FQNEAQ (reference sequence). Trimming shortened V by 5 bases and J by 4 bases, and 12 bases separated the two germline ends. This chain's CDR3 is CASSPREKYEQYF. The CDR3 coding sequence is TGTGCCAGCAGCCCCCGGGAGAAATACGAGCAGTACTTC.

This clonotype was picked up a small number of times. The CDR3, as DNA: TGTGCCAGCAGGACCCCGGATAGCGGGAGCTCCTACAATGAGCAGTTCTTC. This sequence encodes CASRTPDSGSSYNEQFF. This chain uses TRBV6-1 with TRBJ2-1; 9 bases are a match to TRBD2. The ends lost 6 bases at V and 0 bases at J; junction bases unmatched: 9. Germline lookup yields CDR1 MNHNS and CDR2 SASEGT. This CDR3 is 17 amino acids long.

The rearrangement links TRBV7-9 to TRBJ2-7; D is undetermined. Germline lookup yields CDR1 SEHNR and CDR2 FQNEAQ (reference sequence). This CDR3 has 14 amino acids. V lost 7 bases and J lost 5, with 18 bases in between. The CDR3 protein is CASTATVFINEQYF. In DNA, the CDR3 is TGTGCCAGCACCGCGACGGTCTTCATCAACGAGCAGTACTTC.

This clonotype was recorded a few times. The V and J genes are TRBV18 and TRBJ1-5; weak D call: TRBD1 (5 bases). The CDR3 sequence is 14 residues long. The V and J ends lost 6 bases and 3 bases respectively, with 12 bases between them. Germline V gives CDR1 KGHSH, CDR2 LQKENI. CDR3 nucleotides: TGTGCCAGCTCGGACGGGGGATTCAATCAGCCCCAGCATTTT. It yields the protein CASSDGGFNQPQHF.

The CDR3 DNA reads as TGCAGTCCCCTGGCGGGAGCCAAAAACATTCAGTACTTC. This gives the protein CSPLAGAKNIQYF. The V gene is TRBV20-1, the J gene TRBJ2-4; a possible D gene is TRBD2 (5 bases). The CDR3 extends over 13 amino acids. Trimming cost V 8 bases and J 0 bases, with 11 bases left between them. Germline V CDR1 and CDR2: DFQATT, SNEGSKA (reference sequence).

This clonotype was seen ten or more times. V gene TRBV9 combines with J gene TRBJ1-2; 9 nucleotides line up with TRBD1. The V gene end was trimmed by 3 bases and the J gene end by 0 bases; junction bases not matched to a gene: 6. The CDR3 loop spans 16 amino acids. Germline V lookup: CDR1 SGDLS, CDR2 YYNGEE. CDR3 DNA: TGTGCCAGCAGCGCCCGGCGGGACAGGGCTAACTATGGCTACACCTTC. Translation: CASSARRDRANYGYTF.

In its sample, this clonotype was seen a few times. J is TRBJ2-5 and V is TRBV20-1, with D maybe TRBD2 (5 bases). The germline gives CDR1 DFQATT, CDR2 SNEGSKA (reference sequence). V lost 6 bases and J lost 4, with 12 bases in between. The CDR3 spans 12 residues. The CDR3 reads CSASGVAETQYF. The CDR3 region has the DNA TGCAGTGCGTCCGGGGTGGCAGAGACCCAGTACTTC.

The sample holds a few counts of this clonotype. The chain recombines TRBV3-1 with TRBJ2-2, with D unclear. Germline V gene lookup returns CDR1 LGHDT and CDR2 YNNKEL (reference sequence). This CDR3 is 15 amino acids long. The V gene lost 5 bases and the J gene lost 2 bases, with 12 bases spanning the gap. The CDR3 spells CASSDVDRNTGELFF. CDR3 in DNA: TGTGCCAGCAGCGACGTAGACCGCAACACCGGGGAGCTGTTTTTT.

The CDR3 protein is CSAKGLAVDWEQYF. The CDR3 DNA is TGCAGTGCTAAGGGACTAGCCGTGGATTGGGAGCAGTACTTC. The genes are TRBV20-1 and TRBJ2-7, with TRBD2 matching 9 bases. Germline CDR1 is DFQATT and CDR2 is SNEGSKA (reference sequence). Trimming took 4 bases from V and 7 from J; bases not matched to a gene: 11. The CDR3 contains 14 residues.

The rearrangement joins TRBV7-8 to TRBJ2-3, with 12 bases fitting TRBD2. Germline CDR1 and CDR2: SGHVS and FQNEAQ. The J segment lost 8 bases and the V segment lost 5 bases, leaving 11 bases of the junction unmatched. CDR3 length: 16 residues. DNA for the CDR3: TGTGCCAGCAGCGTCATCCCTAGCGGGAGGGTTTCTACGCAGTATTTT. Translating it yields CASSVIPSGRVSTQYF.

This clonotype was detected only a few times. V and J are TRBV28 and TRBJ1-6; unclear D gene. The length of the CDR3 is 12 residues. Germline V lookup: CDR1 MDHEN, CDR2 SYDVKM. V was trimmed by 7 bases and J by 6 bases, leaving 7 bases between them. The CDR3 loop is CASTASNSPLHF. In DNA form, the CDR3 reads TGTGCCAGCACCGCGAGTAATTCACCCCTCCACTTT.

In its sample, this clonotype was seen a few times. The rearrangement joins TRBV20-1 to TRBJ2-7; D gene ambiguous. Germline values: CDR1 DFQATT, CDR2 SNEGSKA (reference sequence). The CDR3 is 11 amino acids. V shed 4 bases and J shed 3 bases, with 7 bases lying between them. CDR3 DNA: TGCAGTGCTACAGCTGGCTACGAGCAGTACTTC. Translated: CSATAGYEQYF.

This clonotype was seen only a few times. The rearrangement links TRBV20-1 to TRBJ2-3, with no clear D. The ends were cut back, 2 bases at V and 4 bases at J, with 13 bases in the middle. This CDR3 is built from 14 residues. Germline V gene sequence: CDR1 DFQATT, CDR2 SNEGSKA (reference sequence). Here the CDR3 DNA reads TGCAGTGCTAGACCACAGTGGTTTGCAGATACGCAGTATTTT. This translates into CSARPQWFADTQYF.

This clonotype was seen a few times. This CDR3 is CASSLGGFAQYF. The CDR3 DNA reads TGTGCCAGCAGCTTAGGGGGGTTTGCCCAGTACTTC. This sequence joins TRBV11-2 and TRBJ2-5; D possibly uses TRBD1 or TRBD2 (5 bases each). Looked up from germline, CDR1 is SGHAT and CDR2 is FQNNGV. The CDR3 has 12 amino acids. Trimming removed 1 base from V and 9 bases from J, with 9 bases in between.

This clonotype was seen more than once but under ten times. This chain uses TRBV20-1 with TRBJ2-7; D not certain. Germline values: CDR1 DFQATT, CDR2 SNEGSKA (reference sequence). V was cut by 6 bases and J by 2 bases, with 11 bases left in between. This CDR3 comprises 12 residues. The DNA of the CDR3 is TGCAGTGCCTCAACTGAAGCCTACGAGCAGTACTTC. Amino acids: CSASTEAYEQYF.